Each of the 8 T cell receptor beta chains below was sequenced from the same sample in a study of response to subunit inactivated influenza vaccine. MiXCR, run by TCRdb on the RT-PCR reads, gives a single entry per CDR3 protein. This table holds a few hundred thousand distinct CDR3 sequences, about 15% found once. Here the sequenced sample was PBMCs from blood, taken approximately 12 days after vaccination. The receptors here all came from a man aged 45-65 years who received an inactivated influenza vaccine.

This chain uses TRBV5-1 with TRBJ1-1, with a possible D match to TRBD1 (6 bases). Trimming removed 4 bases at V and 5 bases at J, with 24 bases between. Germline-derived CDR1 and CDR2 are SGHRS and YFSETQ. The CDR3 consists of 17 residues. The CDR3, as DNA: TGCGCCAGCAGCCGGACTGAATTGGTACAGGGAGTGACTGAAGCTTTCTTT. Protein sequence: CASSRTELVQGVTEAFF. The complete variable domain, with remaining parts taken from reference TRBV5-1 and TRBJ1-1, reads KAGVTQTPRYLIKTRGQQVTLSCSPISGHRSVSWYQQTPGQGLQFLFEYFSETQRNKGNFPGRFSGRQFSNSRSEMNVSTLELGDSALYLCASSRTELVQGVTEAFFGQGTRLTVV.

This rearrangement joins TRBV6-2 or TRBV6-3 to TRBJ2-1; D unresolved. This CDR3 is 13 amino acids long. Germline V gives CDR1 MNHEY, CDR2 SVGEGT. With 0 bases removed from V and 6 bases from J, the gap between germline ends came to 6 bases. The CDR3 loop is CASSYSFRNEQFF. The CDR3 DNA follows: TGTGCCAGCAGTTACTCCTTCCGCAATGAGCAGTTCTTC.

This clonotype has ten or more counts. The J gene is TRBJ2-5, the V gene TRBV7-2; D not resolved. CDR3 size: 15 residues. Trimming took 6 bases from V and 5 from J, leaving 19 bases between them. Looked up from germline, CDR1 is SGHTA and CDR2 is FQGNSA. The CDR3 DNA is TGTGCCAGCAGTTTTTTGGGATCACCCGGGGAGACCCAGTACTTC. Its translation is CASSFLGSPGETQYF. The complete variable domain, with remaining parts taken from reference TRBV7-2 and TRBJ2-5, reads GAGVSQSPSNKVTEKGKDVELRCDPISGHTALYWYRQSLGQGLEFLIYFQGNSAPDKSGLPSDRFSAERTGGSVSTLTIQRTQQEDSAVYLCASSFLGSPGETQYFGPGTRLLVL.

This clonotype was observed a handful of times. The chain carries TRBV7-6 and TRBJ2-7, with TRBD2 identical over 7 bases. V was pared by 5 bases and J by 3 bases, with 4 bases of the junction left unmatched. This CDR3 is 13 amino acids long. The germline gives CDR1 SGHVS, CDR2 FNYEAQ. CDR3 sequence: CASSPREDYEQYF. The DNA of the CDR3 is TGTGCCAGCAGCCCCCGGGAGGACTACGAGCAGTACTTC.

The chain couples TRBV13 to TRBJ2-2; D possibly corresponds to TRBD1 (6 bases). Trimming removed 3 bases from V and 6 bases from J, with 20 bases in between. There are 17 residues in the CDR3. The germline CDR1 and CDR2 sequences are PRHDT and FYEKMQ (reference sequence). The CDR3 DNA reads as TGTGCCAGCAGCTTGGCCGCCGGGACATACAGGGCCGGGGAGCTGTTTTTT. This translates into CASSLAAGTYRAGELFF.

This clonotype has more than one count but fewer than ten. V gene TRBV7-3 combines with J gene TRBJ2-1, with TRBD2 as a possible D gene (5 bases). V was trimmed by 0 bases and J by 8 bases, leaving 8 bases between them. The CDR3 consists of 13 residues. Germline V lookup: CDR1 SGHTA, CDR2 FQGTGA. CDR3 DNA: TGTGCCAGCAGCTTAACCGGGCGGGATGAGCAGTTCTTC. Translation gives CASSLTGRDEQFF. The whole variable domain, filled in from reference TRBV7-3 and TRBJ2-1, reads GAGVSQTPSNKVTEKGKYVELRCDPISGHTALYWYRQSLGQGPEFLIYFQGTGAADDSGLPNDRFFAVRPEGSVSTLKIQRTERGDSAVYLCASSLTGRDEQFFGPGTRLTVL.

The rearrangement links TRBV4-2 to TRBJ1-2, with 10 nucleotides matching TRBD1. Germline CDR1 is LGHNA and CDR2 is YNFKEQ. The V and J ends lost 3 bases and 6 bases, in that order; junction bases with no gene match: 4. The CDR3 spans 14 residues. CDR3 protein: CASSQGTGADGYTF. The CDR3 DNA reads TGTGCCAGCAGCCAGGGGACAGGGGCGGATGGCTACACCTTC.

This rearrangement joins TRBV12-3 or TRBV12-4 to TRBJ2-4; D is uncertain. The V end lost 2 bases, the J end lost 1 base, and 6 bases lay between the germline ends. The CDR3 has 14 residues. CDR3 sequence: CASSLMRAKNIQYF. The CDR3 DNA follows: TGTGCCAGCAGTTTAATGAGGGCCAAAAACATTCAGTACTTC.